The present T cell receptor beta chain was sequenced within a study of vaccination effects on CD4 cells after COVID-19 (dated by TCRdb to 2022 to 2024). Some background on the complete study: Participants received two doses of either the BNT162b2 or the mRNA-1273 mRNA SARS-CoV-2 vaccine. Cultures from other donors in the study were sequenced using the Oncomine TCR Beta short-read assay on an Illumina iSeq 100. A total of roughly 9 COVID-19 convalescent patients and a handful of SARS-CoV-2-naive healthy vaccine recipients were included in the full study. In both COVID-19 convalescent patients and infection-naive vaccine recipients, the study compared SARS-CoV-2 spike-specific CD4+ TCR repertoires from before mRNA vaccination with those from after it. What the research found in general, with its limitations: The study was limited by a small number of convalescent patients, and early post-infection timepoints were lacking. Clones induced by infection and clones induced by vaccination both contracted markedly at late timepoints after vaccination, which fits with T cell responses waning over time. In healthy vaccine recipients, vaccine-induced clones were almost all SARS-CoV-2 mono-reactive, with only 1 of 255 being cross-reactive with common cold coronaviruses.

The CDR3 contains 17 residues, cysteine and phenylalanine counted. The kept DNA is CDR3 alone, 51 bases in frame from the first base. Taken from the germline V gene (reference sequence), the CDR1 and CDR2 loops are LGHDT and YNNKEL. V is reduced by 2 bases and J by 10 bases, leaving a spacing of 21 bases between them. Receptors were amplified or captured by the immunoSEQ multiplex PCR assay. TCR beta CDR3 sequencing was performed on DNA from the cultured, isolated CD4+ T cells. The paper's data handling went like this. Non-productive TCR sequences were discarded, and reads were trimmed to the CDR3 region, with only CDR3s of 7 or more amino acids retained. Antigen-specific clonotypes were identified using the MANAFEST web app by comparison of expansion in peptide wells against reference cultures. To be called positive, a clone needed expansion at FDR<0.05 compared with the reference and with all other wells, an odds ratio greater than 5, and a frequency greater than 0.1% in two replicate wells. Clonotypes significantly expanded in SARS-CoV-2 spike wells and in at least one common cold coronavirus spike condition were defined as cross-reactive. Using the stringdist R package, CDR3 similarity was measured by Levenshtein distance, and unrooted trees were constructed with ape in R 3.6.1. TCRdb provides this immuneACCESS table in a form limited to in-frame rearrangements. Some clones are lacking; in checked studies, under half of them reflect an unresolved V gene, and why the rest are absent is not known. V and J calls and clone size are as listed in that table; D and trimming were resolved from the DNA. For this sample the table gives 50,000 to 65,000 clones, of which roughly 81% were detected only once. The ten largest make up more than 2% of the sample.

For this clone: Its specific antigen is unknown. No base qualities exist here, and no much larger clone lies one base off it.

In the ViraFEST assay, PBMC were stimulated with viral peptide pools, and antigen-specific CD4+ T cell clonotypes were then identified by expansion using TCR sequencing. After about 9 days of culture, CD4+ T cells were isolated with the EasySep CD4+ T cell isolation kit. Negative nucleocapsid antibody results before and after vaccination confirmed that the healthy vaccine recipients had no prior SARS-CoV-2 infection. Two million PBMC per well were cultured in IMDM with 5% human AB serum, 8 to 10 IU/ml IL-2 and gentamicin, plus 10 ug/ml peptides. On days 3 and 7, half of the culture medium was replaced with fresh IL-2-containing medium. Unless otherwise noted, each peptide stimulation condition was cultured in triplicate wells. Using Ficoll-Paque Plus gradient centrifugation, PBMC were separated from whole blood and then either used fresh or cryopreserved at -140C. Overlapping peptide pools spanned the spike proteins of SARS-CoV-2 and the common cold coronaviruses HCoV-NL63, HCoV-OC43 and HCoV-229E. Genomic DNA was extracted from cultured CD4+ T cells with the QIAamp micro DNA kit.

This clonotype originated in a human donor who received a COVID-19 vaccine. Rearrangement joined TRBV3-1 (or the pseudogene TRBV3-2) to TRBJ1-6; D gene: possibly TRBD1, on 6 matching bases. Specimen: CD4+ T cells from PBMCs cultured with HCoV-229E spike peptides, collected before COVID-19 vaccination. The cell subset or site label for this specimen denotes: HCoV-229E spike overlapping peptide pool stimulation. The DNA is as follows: TGTGCCAGCAGCCAACCAGTCCCACCGGGGGGCGGCTCACCCCTCCACTTT. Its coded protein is CASSQPVPPGGGSPLHF.